The source of this T cell receptor (beta chain) is a study of cytomegalovirus exposure and HLA in healthy donors. The CDR3 contains 16 residues. The PCR made use of 60 Vbeta and 13 Jbeta primers. Clones were read by immunoSEQ multiplex PCR, and TCRdb kept only the in-frame ones, dropping some. This table has around 100,000 clones, roughly three quarters appearing once. The receptor was isolated from a man in his forties or fifties in good health and CMV-seropositive. Sequencing was done on a sample of PBMCs. This chain joins TRBV21-1 and TRBJ2-1; the listed D gene, TRBD2, was not tested against the DNA. TRBV21-1 is a documented pseudogene. The CDR3 reads CASSTTSGRPYNEQFF. In nucleotides, the CDR3 is TGTGCCAGCAGCACCACTAGCGGGCGACCCTACAATGAGCAGTTCTTC.